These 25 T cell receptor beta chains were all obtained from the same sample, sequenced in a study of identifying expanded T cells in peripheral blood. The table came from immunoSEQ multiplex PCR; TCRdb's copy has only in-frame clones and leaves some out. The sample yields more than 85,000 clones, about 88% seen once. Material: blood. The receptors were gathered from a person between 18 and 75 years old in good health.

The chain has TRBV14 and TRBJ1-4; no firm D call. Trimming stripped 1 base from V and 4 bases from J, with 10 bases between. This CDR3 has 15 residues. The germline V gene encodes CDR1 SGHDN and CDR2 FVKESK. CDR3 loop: CASSQARVLNEKLFF. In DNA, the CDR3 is TGTGCCAGCAGCCAAGCAAGGGTTCTTAATGAAAAACTGTTTTTT.

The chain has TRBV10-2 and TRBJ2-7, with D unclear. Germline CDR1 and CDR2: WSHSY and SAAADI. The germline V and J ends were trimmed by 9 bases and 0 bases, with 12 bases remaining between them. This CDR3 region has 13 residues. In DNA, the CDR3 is TGCGCCAGTACTTTGCGGAGCTCCTACGAGCAGTACTTC. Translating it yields CASTLRSSYEQYF.

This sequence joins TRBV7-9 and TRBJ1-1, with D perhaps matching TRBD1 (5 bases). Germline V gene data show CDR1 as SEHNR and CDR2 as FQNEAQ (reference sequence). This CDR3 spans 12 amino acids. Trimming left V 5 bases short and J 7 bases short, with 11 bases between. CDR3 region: CASSRDRFEAFF. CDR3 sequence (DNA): TGTGCCAGCAGCCGAGACAGATTTGAAGCTTTCTTT.

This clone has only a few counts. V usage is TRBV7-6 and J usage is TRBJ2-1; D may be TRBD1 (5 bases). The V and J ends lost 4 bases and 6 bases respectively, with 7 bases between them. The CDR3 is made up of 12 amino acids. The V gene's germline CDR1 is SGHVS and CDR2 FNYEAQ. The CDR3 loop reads CASSSQVNEQFF. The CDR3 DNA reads TGTGCCAGCAGCTCACAGGTCAATGAGCAGTTCTTC.

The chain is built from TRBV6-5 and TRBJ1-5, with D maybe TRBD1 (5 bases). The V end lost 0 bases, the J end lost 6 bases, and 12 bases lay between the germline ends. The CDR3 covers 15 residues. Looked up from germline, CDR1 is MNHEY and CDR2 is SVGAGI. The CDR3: CASSYSAGETQPQHF. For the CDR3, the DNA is TGTGCCAGCAGTTACTCGGCGGGGGAAACTCAGCCCCAGCATTTT.

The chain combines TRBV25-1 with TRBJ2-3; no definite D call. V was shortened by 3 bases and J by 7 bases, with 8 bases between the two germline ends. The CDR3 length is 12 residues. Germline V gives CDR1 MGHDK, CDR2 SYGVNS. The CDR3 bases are TGTGCCAGCAGTGAGGATCACTATACGCAGTATTTT. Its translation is CASSEDHYTQYF.

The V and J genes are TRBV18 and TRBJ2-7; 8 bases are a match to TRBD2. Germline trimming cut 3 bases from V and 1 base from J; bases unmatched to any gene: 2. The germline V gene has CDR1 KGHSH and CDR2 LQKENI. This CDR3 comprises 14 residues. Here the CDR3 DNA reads TGTGCCAGCTCACCGAGCGGGGGATCCTACGAGCAGTACTTC. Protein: CASSPSGGSYEQYF. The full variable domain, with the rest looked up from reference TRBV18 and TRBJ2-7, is NAGVMQNPRHLVRRRGQEARLRCSPMKGHSHVYWYRQLPEEGLKFMVYLQKENIIDESGMPKERFSAEFPKEGPSILRIQQVVRGDSAAYFCASSPSGGSYEQYFGPGTRLTVT.

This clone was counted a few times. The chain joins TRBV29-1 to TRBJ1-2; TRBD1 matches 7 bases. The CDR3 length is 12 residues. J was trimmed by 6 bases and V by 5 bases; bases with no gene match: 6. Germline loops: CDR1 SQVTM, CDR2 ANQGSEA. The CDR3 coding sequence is TGCAGCGTTCAACAGGGGTTTGATGGCTACACCTTC. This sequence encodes CSVQQGFDGYTF.

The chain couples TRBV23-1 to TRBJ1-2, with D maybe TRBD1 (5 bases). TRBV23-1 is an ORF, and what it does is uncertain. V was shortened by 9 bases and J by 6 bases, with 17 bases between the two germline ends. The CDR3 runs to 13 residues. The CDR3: CAREGQVSHGYTF. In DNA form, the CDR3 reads TGCGCCAGGGAGGGGCAGGTATCTCATGGCTACACCTTC.

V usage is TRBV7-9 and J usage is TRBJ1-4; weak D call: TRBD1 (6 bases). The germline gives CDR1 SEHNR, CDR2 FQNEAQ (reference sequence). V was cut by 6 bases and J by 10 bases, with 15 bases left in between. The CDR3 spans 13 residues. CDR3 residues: CASREQGVRKLFF. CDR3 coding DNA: TGTGCCAGCAGGGAACAGGGAGTTAGAAAACTGTTTTTT.

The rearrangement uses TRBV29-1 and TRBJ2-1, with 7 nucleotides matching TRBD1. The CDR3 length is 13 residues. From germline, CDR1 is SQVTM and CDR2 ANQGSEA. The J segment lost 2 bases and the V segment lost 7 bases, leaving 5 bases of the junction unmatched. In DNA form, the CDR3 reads TGCAGCGCCCGACAGGGTACCTACAATGAGCAGTTCTTC. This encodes CSARQGTYNEQFF.

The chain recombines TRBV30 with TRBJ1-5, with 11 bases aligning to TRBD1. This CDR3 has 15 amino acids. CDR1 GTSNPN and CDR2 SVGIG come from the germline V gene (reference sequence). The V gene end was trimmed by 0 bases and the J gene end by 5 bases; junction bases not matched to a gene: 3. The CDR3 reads CAWSVGDRGDQPQHF. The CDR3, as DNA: TGTGCCTGGAGTGTAGGGGACAGGGGGGATCAGCCCCAGCATTTT. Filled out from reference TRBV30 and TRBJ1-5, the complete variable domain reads SQTIHQWPATLVQPVGSPLSLECTVEGTSNPNLYWYRQAAGRGLQLLFYSVGIGQISSEVPQNLSASRPQDRQFILSSKKLLLSDSGFYLCAWSVGDRGDQPQHFGDGTRLSIL.

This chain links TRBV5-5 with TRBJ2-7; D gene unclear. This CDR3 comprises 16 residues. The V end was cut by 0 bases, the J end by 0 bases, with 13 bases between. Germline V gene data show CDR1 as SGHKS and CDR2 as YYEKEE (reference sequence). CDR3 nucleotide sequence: TGTGCCAGCAGCTTGGCCGGGTCCCCAATCTCCTACGAGCAGTACTTC. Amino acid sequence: CASSLAGSPISYEQYF.

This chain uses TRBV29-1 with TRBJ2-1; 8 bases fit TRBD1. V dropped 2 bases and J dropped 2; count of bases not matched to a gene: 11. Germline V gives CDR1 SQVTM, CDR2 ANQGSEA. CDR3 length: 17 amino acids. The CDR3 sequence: CSVEKVIGQGTYNEQFF. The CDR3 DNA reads TGCAGCGTTGAAAAGGTTATTGGACAGGGAACCTACAATGAGCAGTTCTTC.

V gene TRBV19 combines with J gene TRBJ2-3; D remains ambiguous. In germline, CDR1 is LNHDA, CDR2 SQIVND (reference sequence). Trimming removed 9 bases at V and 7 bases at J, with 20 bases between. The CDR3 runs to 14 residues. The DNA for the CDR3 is TGTGCCAGGCCGCCCGGTAAAGGACGTAATACGCAGTATTTT. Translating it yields CARPPGKGRNTQYF. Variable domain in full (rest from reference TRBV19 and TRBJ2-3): DGGITQSPKYLFRKEGQNVTLSCEQNLNHDAMYWYRQDPGQGLRLIYYSQIVNDFQKGDIAEGYSVSREKKESFPLTVTSAQKNPTAFYLCARPPGKGRNTQYFGPGTRLTVL.

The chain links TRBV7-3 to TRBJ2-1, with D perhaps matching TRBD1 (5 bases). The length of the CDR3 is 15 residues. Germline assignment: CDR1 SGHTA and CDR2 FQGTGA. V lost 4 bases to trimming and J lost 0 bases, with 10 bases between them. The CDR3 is CASSSRRGSYNEQFF. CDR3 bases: TGTGCCAGCAGCTCACGTAGGGGCTCCTACAATGAGCAGTTCTTC. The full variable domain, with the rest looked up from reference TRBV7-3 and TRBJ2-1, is GAGVSQTPSNKVTEKGKYVELRCDPISGHTALYWYRQSLGQGPEFLIYFQGTGAADDSGLPNDRFFAVRPEGSVSTLKIQRTERGDSAVYLCASSSRRGSYNEQFFGPGTRLTVL.

The DNA for the CDR3 is TGTGCCAGCAGTAAAAGTTTCCCGATATCCTACGAGCAGTACTTC. Translating gives CASSKSFPISYEQYF. V and J are TRBV27 and TRBJ2-7; D call uncertain. From germline, CDR1 is MNHEY and CDR2 SMNVEV (reference sequence). The V end lost 5 bases, the J end lost 1 base, and 15 bases lay between the germline ends. CDR3 length: 15 residues.

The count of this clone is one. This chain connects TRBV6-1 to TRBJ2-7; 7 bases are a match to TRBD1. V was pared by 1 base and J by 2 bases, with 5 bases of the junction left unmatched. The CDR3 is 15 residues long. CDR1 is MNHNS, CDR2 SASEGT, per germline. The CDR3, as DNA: TGTGCCAGCAGTGAAGGGACAGGAGACACCTACGAGCAGTACTTC. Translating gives CASSEGTGDTYEQYF.

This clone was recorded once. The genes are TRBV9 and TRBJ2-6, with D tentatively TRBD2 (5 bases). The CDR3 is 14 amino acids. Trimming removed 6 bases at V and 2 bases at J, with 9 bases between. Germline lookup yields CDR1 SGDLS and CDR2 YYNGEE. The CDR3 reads CASKPGTGANVLTF. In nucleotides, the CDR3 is TGTGCCAGCAAACCGGGGACTGGGGCCAACGTCCTGACTTTC.

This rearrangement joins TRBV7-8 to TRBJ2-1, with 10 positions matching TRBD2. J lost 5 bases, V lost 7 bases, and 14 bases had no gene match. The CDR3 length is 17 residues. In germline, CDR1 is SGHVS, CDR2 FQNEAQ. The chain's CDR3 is CASNPLAGGFSDNEQFF. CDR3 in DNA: TGTGCCAGCAACCCATTAGCGGGGGGTTTCTCTGACAATGAGCAGTTCTTC.

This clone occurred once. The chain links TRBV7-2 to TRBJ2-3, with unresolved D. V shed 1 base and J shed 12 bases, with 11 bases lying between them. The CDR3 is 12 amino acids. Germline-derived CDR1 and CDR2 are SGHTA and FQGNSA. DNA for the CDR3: TGTGCCAGCAGCTTAGATGGGGTTTTACAGTATTTT. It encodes CASSLDGVLQYF.

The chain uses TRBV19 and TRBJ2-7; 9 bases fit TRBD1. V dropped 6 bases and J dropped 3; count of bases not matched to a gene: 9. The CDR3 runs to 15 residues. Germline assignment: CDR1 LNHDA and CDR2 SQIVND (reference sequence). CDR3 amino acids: CASSNGGQGFYEQYF. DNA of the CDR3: TGTGCCAGTAGCAACGGGGGACAGGGATTCTACGAGCAGTACTTC.

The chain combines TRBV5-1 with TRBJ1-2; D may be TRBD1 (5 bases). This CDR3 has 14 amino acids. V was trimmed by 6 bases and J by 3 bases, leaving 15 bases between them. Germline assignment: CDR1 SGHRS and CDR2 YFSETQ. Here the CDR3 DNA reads TGCGCCAGCACCAAGGGAGGGGCCGACTATGGCTACACCTTC. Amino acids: CASTKGGADYGYTF.

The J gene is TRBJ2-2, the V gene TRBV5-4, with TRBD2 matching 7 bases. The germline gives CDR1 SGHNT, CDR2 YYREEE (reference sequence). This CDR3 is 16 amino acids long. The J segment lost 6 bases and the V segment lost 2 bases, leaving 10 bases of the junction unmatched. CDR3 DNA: TGTGCCAGCAGCTTTGGTGGGAGGGCCCTCGCCGGGGAGCTGTTTTTT. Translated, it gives CASSFGGRALAGELFF.

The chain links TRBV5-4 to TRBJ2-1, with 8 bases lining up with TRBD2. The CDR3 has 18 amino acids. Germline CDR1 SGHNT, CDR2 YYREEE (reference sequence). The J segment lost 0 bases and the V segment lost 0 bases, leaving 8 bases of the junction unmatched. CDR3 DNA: TGTGCCAGCAGCTTGGATCAGCGGGGGACGAGCTCCTACAATGAGCAGTTCTTC. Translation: CASSLDQRGTSSYNEQFF.